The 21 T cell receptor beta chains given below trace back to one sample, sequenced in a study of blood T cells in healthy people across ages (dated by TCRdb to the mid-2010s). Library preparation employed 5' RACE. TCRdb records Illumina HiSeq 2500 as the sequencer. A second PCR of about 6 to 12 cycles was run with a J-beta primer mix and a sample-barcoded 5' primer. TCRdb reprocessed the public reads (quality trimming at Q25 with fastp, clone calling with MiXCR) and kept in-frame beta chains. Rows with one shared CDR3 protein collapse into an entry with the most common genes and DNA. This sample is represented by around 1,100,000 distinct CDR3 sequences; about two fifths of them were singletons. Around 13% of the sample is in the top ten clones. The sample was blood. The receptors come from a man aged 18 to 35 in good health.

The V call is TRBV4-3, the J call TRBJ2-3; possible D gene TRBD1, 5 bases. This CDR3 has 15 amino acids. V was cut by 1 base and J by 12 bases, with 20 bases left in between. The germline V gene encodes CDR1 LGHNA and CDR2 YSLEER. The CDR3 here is CASSQGVGAEESQYF. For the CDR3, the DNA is TGCGCCAGCAGCCAAGGGGTTGGGGCAGAGGAATCTCAGTATTTT.

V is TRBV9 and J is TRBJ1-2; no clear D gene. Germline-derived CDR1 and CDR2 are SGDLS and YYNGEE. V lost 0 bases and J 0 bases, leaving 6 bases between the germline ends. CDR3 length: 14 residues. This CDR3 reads CASSVGNSNYGYTF. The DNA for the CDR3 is TGTGCCAGCAGCGTAGGGAATTCTAACTATGGCTACACCTTC.

As DNA, the CDR3 is TGTGCCAGCTCCACGACAGCACCAAACTATGGCTACACCTTC. It is translated as CASSTTAPNYGYTF. J is TRBJ1-2 and V is TRBV18, with D possibly matching TRBD1 (5 bases). Germline V gene sequence: CDR1 KGHSH, CDR2 LQKENI. Trimming took 6 bases from V and 2 from J, leaving 13 bases between them. The CDR3 contains 14 residues. The entire variable domain, with the rest obtained from reference TRBV18 and TRBJ1-2, is as follows: NAGVMQNPRHLVRRRGQEARLRCSPMKGHSHVYWYRQLPEEGLKFMVYLQKENIIDESGMPKERFSAEFPKEGPSILRIQQVVRGDSAAYFCASSTTAPNYGYTFGSGTRLTVV.

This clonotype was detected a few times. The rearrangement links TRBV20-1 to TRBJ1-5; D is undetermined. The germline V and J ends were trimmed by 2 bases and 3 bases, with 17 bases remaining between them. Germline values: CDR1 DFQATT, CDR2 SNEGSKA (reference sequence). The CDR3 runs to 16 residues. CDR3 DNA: TGCAGTGCTAGACCTTTAAGGGTTTTTCTCAATCAGCCCCAGCATTTT. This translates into CSARPLRVFLNQPQHF.

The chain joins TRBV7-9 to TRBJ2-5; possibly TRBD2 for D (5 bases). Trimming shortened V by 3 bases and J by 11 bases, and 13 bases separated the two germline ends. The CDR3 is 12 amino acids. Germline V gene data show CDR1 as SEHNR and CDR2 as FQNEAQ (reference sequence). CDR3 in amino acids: CASSFSRDEQYF. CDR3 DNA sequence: TGTGCCAGCAGCTTTTCGAGGGATGAGCAGTACTTC.

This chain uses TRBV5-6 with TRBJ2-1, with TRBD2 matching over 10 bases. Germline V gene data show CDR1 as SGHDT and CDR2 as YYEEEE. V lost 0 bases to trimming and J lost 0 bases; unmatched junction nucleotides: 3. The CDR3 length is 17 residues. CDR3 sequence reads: CASSLASGGLSYNEQFF. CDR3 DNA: TGTGCCAGCAGCTTGGCTAGCGGGGGCCTCTCCTACAATGAGCAGTTCTTC.

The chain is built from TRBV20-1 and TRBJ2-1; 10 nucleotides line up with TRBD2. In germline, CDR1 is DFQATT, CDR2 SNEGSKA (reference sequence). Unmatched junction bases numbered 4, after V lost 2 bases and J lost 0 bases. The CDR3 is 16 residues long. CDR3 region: CSARRPSGSSYNEQFF. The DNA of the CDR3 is TGCAGTGCTAGACGTCCTAGCGGGAGCTCCTACAATGAGCAGTTCTTC.

In DNA form, the CDR3 reads TGCAGTGCTAGACGGGACACTCTTCCCTATAATTCACCCCTCCACTTT. Its protein product is CSARRDTLPYNSPLHF. The chain has TRBV20-1 and TRBJ1-6, with a possible D match to TRBD1 (6 bases). Trimming removed 2 bases from V and 2 bases from J, with 13 bases in between. Germline V lookup: CDR1 DFQATT, CDR2 SNEGSKA (reference sequence). CDR3 size: 16 residues.

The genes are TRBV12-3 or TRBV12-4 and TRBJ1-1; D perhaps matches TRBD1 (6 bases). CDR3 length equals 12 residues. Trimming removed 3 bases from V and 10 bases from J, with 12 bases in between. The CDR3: CASSLGGIRAFF. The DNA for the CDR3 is TGTGCCAGCAGTTTGGGGGGCATAAGAGCTTTCTTT.

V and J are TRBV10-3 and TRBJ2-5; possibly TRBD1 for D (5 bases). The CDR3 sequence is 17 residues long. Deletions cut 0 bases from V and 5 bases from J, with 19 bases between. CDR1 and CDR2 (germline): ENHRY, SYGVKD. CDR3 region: CAISESLWGRVGETQYF. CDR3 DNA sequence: TGTGCCATCAGTGAGTCGCTATGGGGCAGGGTTGGCGAGACCCAGTACTTC.

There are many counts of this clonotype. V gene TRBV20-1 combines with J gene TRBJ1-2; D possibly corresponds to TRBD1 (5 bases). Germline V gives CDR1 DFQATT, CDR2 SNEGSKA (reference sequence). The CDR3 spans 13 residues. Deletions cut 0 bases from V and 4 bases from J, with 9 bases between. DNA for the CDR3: TGCAGTGCTAGAGAACGAAGGGGCTATGGCTACACCTTC. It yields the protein CSARERRGYGYTF.

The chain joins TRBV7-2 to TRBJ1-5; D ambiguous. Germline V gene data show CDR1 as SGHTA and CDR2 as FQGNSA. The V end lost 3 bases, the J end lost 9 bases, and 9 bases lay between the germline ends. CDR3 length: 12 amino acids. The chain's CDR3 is CASSFLEGPQHF. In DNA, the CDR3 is TGTGCCAGCAGCTTTTTAGAGGGGCCCCAGCATTTT.

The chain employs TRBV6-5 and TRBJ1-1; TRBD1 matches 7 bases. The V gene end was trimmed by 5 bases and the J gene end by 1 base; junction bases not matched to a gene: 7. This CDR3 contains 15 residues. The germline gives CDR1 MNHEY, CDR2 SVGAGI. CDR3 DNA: TGTGCCAGCAGTAAACCCAGGGGGGCGAACACTGAAGCTTTCTTT. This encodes CASSKPRGANTEAFF.

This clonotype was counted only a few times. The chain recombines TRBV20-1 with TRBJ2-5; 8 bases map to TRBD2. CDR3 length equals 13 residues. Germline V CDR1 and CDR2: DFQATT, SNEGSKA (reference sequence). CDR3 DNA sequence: TGCAGCACTGACTATAGCGGGGAAGAGACCCAGTACTTC. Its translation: CSTDYSGEETQYF.

CDR3: CASSVPYRYNEQFF. The CDR3 DNA is TGTGCCAGCAGCGTTCCCTACCGATACAATGAGCAGTTCTTC. The V call is TRBV7-2, the J call TRBJ2-1; D not certain. Germline V lookup: CDR1 SGHTA, CDR2 FQGNSA. The CDR3 covers 14 residues. V lost 5 bases to trimming and J lost 4 bases, with 12 bases between them.

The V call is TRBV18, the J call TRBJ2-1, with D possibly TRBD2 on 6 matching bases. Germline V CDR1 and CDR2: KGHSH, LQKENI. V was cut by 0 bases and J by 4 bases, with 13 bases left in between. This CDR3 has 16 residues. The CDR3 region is CASSPPNSGQYNEQFF. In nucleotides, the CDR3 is TGTGCCAGCTCACCACCGAATAGCGGACAATACAATGAGCAGTTCTTC.

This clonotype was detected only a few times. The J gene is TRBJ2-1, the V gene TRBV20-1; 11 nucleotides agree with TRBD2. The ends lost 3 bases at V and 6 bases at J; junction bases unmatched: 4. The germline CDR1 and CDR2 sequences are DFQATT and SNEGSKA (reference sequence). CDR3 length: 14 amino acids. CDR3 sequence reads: CSARSTSGANEQFF. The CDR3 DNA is TGCAGTGCTAGGTCGACTAGCGGGGCCAATGAGCAGTTCTTC.

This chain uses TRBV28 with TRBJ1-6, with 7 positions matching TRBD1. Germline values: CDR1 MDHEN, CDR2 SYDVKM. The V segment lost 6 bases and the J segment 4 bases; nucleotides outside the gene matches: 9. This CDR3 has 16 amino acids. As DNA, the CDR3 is TGTGCCAGCAGCAAGGACAGGCGGAGGTATAATTCACCCCTCCACTTT. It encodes CASSKDRRRYNSPLHF.

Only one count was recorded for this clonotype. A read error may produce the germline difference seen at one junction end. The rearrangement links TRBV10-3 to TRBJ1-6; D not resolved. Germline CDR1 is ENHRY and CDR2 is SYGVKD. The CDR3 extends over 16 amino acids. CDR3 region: CAIHPGIGSYNSPLHF. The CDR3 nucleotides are TGTGCCATCCATCCGGGAATAGGCTCCTATAATTCGCCCCTCCACTTT.

The chain's CDR3 is CSARPPGLAGYTQYF. As DNA, the CDR3 is TGCAGTGCTAGGCCCCCGGGACTAGCGGGGTATACGCAGTATTTT. The chain carries TRBV20-1 and TRBJ2-3; TRBD2 matches at 13 bases. CDR3 size: 15 residues. The junction had 7 bases not matched to a gene; V was cut back by 3 bases and J by 7 bases. Germline CDR1 reads DFQATT; CDR2 reads SNEGSKA (reference sequence).

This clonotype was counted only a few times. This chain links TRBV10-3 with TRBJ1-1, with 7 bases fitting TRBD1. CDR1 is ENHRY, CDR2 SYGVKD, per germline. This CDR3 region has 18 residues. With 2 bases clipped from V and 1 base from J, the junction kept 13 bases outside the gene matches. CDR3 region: CAISEATGARLGNTEAFF. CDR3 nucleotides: TGTGCCATCAGTGAGGCCACAGGGGCTAGGCTCGGGAACACTGAAGCTTTCTTT.